Listed below are T cell receptor beta chains from one sample, sequenced in a study of shared clonotypes between healthy human individuals. Sequenced by immunoSEQ multiplex PCR; TCRdb stores in-frame clones only, minus some. The table has nearly 750,000 clones, approximately 77% seen once. Material for sequencing was memory CD4+ T cells sorted from blood. Receptors originate from a young woman in good health. The CDR3 runs from the conserved cysteine through the conserved F or W. Fields, in order: CDR3 length, J gene, clone size, D gene, V gene, CDR3 DNA, CDR3 protein. The D gene is left open where the match is weak. For some rows the clone size is stated as once, few or many, or as a class when expanded; others skip it.

len: 15; j_gene: TRBJ1-5; abundance: few; d_gene: TRBD1; v_gene: TRBV19; CDR3nt: TGTGCCAGTAGTAGCGGACAGGGGGGGAATCAGCCCCAGCATTTT; CDR3aa: CASSSGQGGNQPQHF
len: 17; j_gene: TRBJ2-1; abundance: once; d_gene: TRBD2; v_gene: TRBV9; CDR3nt: TGTGCCAGCAGCGCGGGACTAGCGGGAGCGCCATACAATGAGCAGTTCTTC; CDR3aa: CASSAGLAGAPYNEQFF
len: 13; j_gene: TRBJ2-1; abundance: .; d_gene: TRBD2; v_gene: TRBV7-9; CDR3nt: TGTGCCAGCAGCTCGGGACTAGCGAATGAGCAGTTCTTC; CDR3aa: CASSSGLANEQFF
len: 13; j_gene: TRBJ2-3; abundance: .; d_gene: TRBD2; v_gene: TRBV19; CDR3nt: TGTGCCAGTACCCTGCCGGGACTAGGGACGCAGTATTTT; CDR3aa: CASTLPGLGTQYF
len: 17; j_gene: TRBJ2-7; abundance: .; d_gene: TRBD2; v_gene: TRBV30; CDR3nt: TGTGCCTGGAGTGTCCACCTTACTAGCGGCAGAACCTACGAGCAGTACTTC; CDR3aa: CAWSVHLTSGRTYEQYF
len: 15; j_gene: TRBJ2-3; abundance: .; d_gene: TRBD2; v_gene: TRBV4-2; CDR3nt: TGTGCCAGCAGCCAAGACTGGGACTACACAGATACGCAGTATTTT; CDR3aa: CASSQDWDYTDTQYF
len: 17; j_gene: TRBJ2-5; abundance: .; d_gene: .; v_gene: TRBV5-8; CDR3nt: TGTGCCAGCAGCCTGTGGGGTGGAGGGACCTTTCAAGAGACCCAGTACTTC; CDR3aa: CASSLWGGGTFQETQYF
len: 14; j_gene: TRBJ2-5; abundance: .; d_gene: .; v_gene: TRBV5-1; CDR3nt: TGCGCCAGCAGCCCTTGGGCCCCGCGGGAGACCCAGTACTTC; CDR3aa: CASSPWAPRETQYF
len: 13; j_gene: TRBJ1-1; abundance: .; d_gene: .; v_gene: TRBV10-1; CDR3nt: TGCGCCAGCAGTAAGAACAGAGACACTGAAGCTTTCTTT; CDR3aa: CASSKNRDTEAFF
len: 14; j_gene: TRBJ2-1; abundance: .; d_gene: .; v_gene: TRBV18; CDR3nt: TGTGCCAGCTCACCACCCCTTTCCTACAATGAGCAGTTCTTC; CDR3aa: CASSPPLSYNEQFF
len: 13; j_gene: TRBJ2-1; abundance: .; d_gene: TRBD1; v_gene: TRBV11-3; CDR3nt: TGTGCCAGCAAAAGACAGGGAGTAGGAGAGCAGTTCTTC; CDR3aa: CASKRQGVGEQFF
len: 14; j_gene: TRBJ2-2; abundance: once; d_gene: .; v_gene: TRBV11-2; CDR3nt: TGTGCCGGAGGGGGGCGAGTCGGGACCGGGGAGCTGTTTTTT; CDR3aa: CAGGGRVGTGELFF
len: 18; j_gene: TRBJ2-1; abundance: .; d_gene: TRBD2; v_gene: TRBV10-2; CDR3nt: TGCGCCAGCAGATTCGGGACTAGCGGGAGAGGACTAACCAATGAGCAGTTCTTC; CDR3aa: CASRFGTSGRGLTNEQFF
len: 16; j_gene: TRBJ1-2; abundance: .; d_gene: TRBD1; v_gene: TRBV18; CDR3nt: TGTGCCAGCTCCTCGGGACAGGGGCTAACTACCGGTGGCTACACCTTC; CDR3aa: CASSSGQGLTTGGYTF
len: 13; j_gene: TRBJ1-1; abundance: .; d_gene: TRBD1; v_gene: TRBV7-9; CDR3nt: TGTGCCAGCAGCCGAACAGGGGACCCTGAAGCTTTCTTT; CDR3aa: CASSRTGDPEAFF
len: 15; j_gene: TRBJ2-1; abundance: few; d_gene: TRBD2; v_gene: TRBV11-2; CDR3nt: TGTGCCAGCAGCCCCCTAGCGGGCTTCGACAATGAGCAGTTCTTC; CDR3aa: CASSPLAGFDNEQFF
len: 15; j_gene: TRBJ2-2; abundance: .; d_gene: .; v_gene: TRBV27; CDR3nt: TGTGCCAGCAGGTTTTCAGGAACGAACACCGGGGAGCTGTTTTTT; CDR3aa: CASRFSGTNTGELFF
len: 14; j_gene: TRBJ1-1; abundance: .; d_gene: TRBD1; v_gene: TRBV6-5; CDR3nt: TGTGCCAGCAGTTCACAGGGGTCTAAAGGTGAAGCTTTCTTT; CDR3aa: CASSSQGSKGEAFF
len: 14; j_gene: TRBJ2-5; abundance: .; d_gene: .; v_gene: TRBV10-3; CDR3nt: TGTGCCATCAGTGACCCCGCTTGGGAAGAGACCCAGTACTTC; CDR3aa: CAISDPAWEETQYF
len: 15; j_gene: TRBJ2-1; abundance: once; d_gene: .; v_gene: TRBV19; CDR3nt: TGTGCCAGTAGTGGGCTGCGGAGCTCCTACAATGAGCAGTTCTTC; CDR3aa: CASSGLRSSYNEQFF
len: 16; j_gene: TRBJ2-5; abundance: .; d_gene: TRBD1; v_gene: TRBV11-2; CDR3nt: TGTGCCAGCAGCTTAATTCAGGGACAGGGGGCCGAGACCCAGTACTTC; CDR3aa: CASSLIQGQGAETQYF
len: 12; j_gene: TRBJ1-2; abundance: .; d_gene: .; v_gene: TRBV30; CDR3nt: TGTGCCTGGAGTGACGGTGTCTATGGCTACACCTTC; CDR3aa: CAWSDGVYGYTF
len: 17; j_gene: TRBJ2-3; abundance: few; d_gene: TRBD2; v_gene: TRBV10-3; CDR3nt: TGTGCCATCAGTGAAGGGGCAGTTTCTAGCGGCGCAGATACGCAGTATTTT; CDR3aa: CAISEGAVSSGADTQYF
len: 13; j_gene: TRBJ2-3; abundance: .; d_gene: .; v_gene: TRBV7-2; CDR3nt: TGTGCCAGCAGCCCTGGGGCTAAGGATACGCAGTATTTT; CDR3aa: CASSPGAKDTQYF
len: 13; j_gene: TRBJ2-7; abundance: .; d_gene: TRBD1; v_gene: TRBV6-1; CDR3nt: TGTGCCAGCAAGGGACAGAGCTCCTACGAGCAGTACTTC; CDR3aa: CASKGQSSYEQYF
len: 15; j_gene: TRBJ2-3; abundance: .; d_gene: .; v_gene: TRBV4-1; CDR3nt: TGCGCCAGCAGCCAAGAGGCAGGGGACACAGATACGCAGTATTTT; CDR3aa: CASSQEAGDTDTQYF
len: 13; j_gene: TRBJ1-1; abundance: .; d_gene: .; v_gene: TRBV5-1; CDR3nt: TGCGCCAGCAGCTTGACACTTAACACTGAAGCTTTCTTT; CDR3aa: CASSLTLNTEAFF
len: 14; j_gene: TRBJ2-5; abundance: .; d_gene: .; v_gene: TRBV5-6; CDR3nt: TGTGCCAGCAGCTTACAGGGTTTCGGAGAGACCCAGTACTTC; CDR3aa: CASSLQGFGETQYF
len: 13; j_gene: TRBJ1-1; abundance: .; d_gene: .; v_gene: TRBV28; CDR3nt: TGTGCCAGCAGTCGCATCAGGAACACTGAAGCTTTCTTT; CDR3aa: CASSRIRNTEAFF
len: 14; j_gene: TRBJ1-1; abundance: few; d_gene: .; v_gene: TRBV19; CDR3nt: TGTGCCAGTAGTCAACGGACGGAGAACACTGAAGCTTTCTTT; CDR3aa: CASSQRTENTEAFF
len: 15; j_gene: TRBJ1-5; abundance: .; d_gene: TRBD1; v_gene: TRBV11-2; CDR3nt: TGTGCCAGCAGCGCAAGGACAGGGGCGGTTCAGCCCCAGCATTTT; CDR3aa: CASSARTGAVQPQHF
len: 16; j_gene: TRBJ1-1; abundance: .; d_gene: .; v_gene: TRBV18; CDR3nt: TGTGCCAGCTCACCAGTAAGTACAGAAGTGAACACTGAAGCTTTCTTT; CDR3aa: CASSPVSTEVNTEAFF
len: 12; j_gene: TRBJ2-7; abundance: .; d_gene: TRBD2; v_gene: TRBV7-6; CDR3nt: TGTGCCAGCAGCAAACTAGCGGGTGAGCAGTACTTC; CDR3aa: CASSKLAGEQYF
len: 14; j_gene: TRBJ1-5; abundance: .; d_gene: TRBD1; v_gene: TRBV6-1; CDR3nt: TGTGCCAGCAGGGTGGGACAGGGAGGTCAGCCCCAGCATTTT; CDR3aa: CASRVGQGGQPQHF
len: 14; j_gene: TRBJ2-7; abundance: .; d_gene: .; v_gene: TRBV27; CDR3nt: TGTGCCAGCCGCACCCCTAAGGCCTCCTACGAGCAGTACTTC; CDR3aa: CASRTPKASYEQYF
len: 13; j_gene: TRBJ2-3; abundance: few; d_gene: .; v_gene: TRBV5-6; CDR3nt: TGTGCCAGCAGCTTGGACTACGGGGATACGCAGTATTTT; CDR3aa: CASSLDYGDTQYF
len: 16; j_gene: TRBJ1-1; abundance: few; d_gene: .; v_gene: TRBV5-1; CDR3nt: TGCGCCAGCAGCCCGCTGGGCGGGGGGCGTGACACTGAAGCTTTCTTT; CDR3aa: CASSPLGGGRDTEAFF
len: 16; j_gene: TRBJ1-3; abundance: .; d_gene: TRBD1; v_gene: TRBV5-1; CDR3nt: TGCGCCAGCAGCCCGGACAGGCAAAACTCTGGAAACACCATATATTTT; CDR3aa: CASSPDRQNSGNTIYF
len: 15; j_gene: TRBJ2-2; abundance: .; d_gene: TRBD1; v_gene: TRBV11-2; CDR3nt: TGTGCCAGCAGCTTAGGGACAGGGCGTCCCGGGGAGCTGTTTTTT; CDR3aa: CASSLGTGRPGELFF
len: 13; j_gene: TRBJ1-1; abundance: .; d_gene: .; v_gene: TRBV4-1; CDR3nt: TGCGCCAGCACCCTTGGGTCGCGGACAGAAGCTTTCTTT; CDR3aa: CASTLGSRTEAFF
len: 13; j_gene: TRBJ2-7; abundance: .; d_gene: TRBD1; v_gene: TRBV6-5; CDR3nt: TGTGCCAGCAGTCGACAGGGGGTCGACGAGCAGTACTTC; CDR3aa: CASSRQGVDEQYF
len: 14; j_gene: TRBJ2-2; abundance: .; d_gene: .; v_gene: TRBV18; CDR3nt: TGTGCCAGCTCACCCAATATGAACATCGGGGAGCTGTTTTTT; CDR3aa: CASSPNMNIGELFF
len: 18; j_gene: TRBJ2-6; abundance: many; d_gene: TRBD1; v_gene: TRBV5-1; CDR3nt: TGCGCCAGCAGCAGCCGCCCCAGGGGGCGCGAAGGGGCCAACGTCCTGACTTTC; CDR3aa: CASSSRPRGREGANVLTF
len: 13; j_gene: TRBJ2-5; abundance: .; d_gene: .; v_gene: TRBV6-1; CDR3nt: TGTGCCAGCACCCTGTTGGGGGAAGAGACCCAGTACTTC; CDR3aa: CASTLLGEETQYF
len: 15; j_gene: TRBJ2-3; abundance: .; d_gene: TRBD2; v_gene: TRBV5-1; CDR3nt: TGCGCCAGCAGCCCGGGGACTACTGCGGGCGATACGCAGTATTTT; CDR3aa: CASSPGTTAGDTQYF